This T cell receptor beta chain was sequenced in a study of blood T cell repertoires in COVID-19. Sequenced by immunoSEQ multiplex PCR; TCRdb stores in-frame clones only, minus some. The sample consists of 400,000 to 450,000 clones, approximately 90% of them appearing once. The sample holds a few counts of this clone. V was trimmed by 5 bases and J by 2 bases, leaving 12 bases between them. CDR1 is SGHVS, CDR2 FQNEAQ, per germline. The CDR3 runs 14 residues. Sequenced sample: peripheral blood. The sequence was obtained from a woman aged 45-59 years with COVID-19, enrolled during active disease. V and J are TRBV7-8 and TRBJ1-1; a weak D match, TRBD1 (6 bases). The CDR3 loop reads CASSPLGANTEAFF. The CDR3 bases are TGTGCCAGCAGCCCGCTGGGGGCAAACACTGAAGCTTTCTTT.